This entry lists 14 T cell receptor beta chains sequenced from one sample in a study of T cell responses to AZD1222 COVID-19 vaccine. Only in-frame clones appear in the TCRdb table, and some are missing; sequencing was by immunoSEQ multiplex PCR. The sample holds tens of thousands of clones, around 89% seen once. Sample: peripheral blood, taken on day 0 of AZD1222 vaccination. Receptor source: an adult in good health.

J is TRBJ1-3 and V is TRBV2; perhaps TRBD1 as D (5 bases). The germline gives CDR1 SNHLY, CDR2 FYNNEI. The CDR3 consists of 15 residues. Trimming shortened V by 7 bases and J by 5 bases, and 18 bases separated the two germline ends. The CDR3 loop reads CASTLDPNRRNTIYF. CDR3 in DNA: TGTGCCAGCACCTTGGACCCCAACAGGAGAAACACCATATATTTT.

The rearrangement links TRBV11-3 to TRBJ2-1, with TRBD1 matching over 9 bases. The CDR3 loop spans 15 amino acids. V shed 5 bases and J 6 bases; nucleotides not matched to a gene: 8. Germline assignment: CDR1 SGHNT and CDR2 YENEEA. CDR3 region: CASSPVGTGSNEQFF. In DNA form, the CDR3 reads TGTGCCAGCAGCCCGGTGGGGACAGGGTCCAATGAGCAGTTCTTC. The variable domain in full, completed from reference TRBV11-3 and TRBJ2-1, reads EAGVVQSPRYKIIEKKQPVAFWCNPISGHNTLYWYLQNLGQGPELLIRYENEEAVDDSQLPKDRFSAERLKGVDSTLKIQPAELGDSAVYLCASSPVGTGSNEQFFGPGTRLTVL.

The V call is TRBV28, the J call TRBJ2-2; TRBD1 aligns across 9 bases. Germline V CDR1 and CDR2: MDHEN, SYDVKM. The CDR3 runs 14 residues. The CDR3 bases are TGTGCGGCAGGGACAGGGCTCTACACCGGGGAGCTGTTTTTT. Translated, it gives CAAGTGLYTGELFF.

The rearrangement joins TRBV6-1 to TRBJ1-4; TRBD1 is a possible D gene (5 bases). Trimming cost V 1 base and J 7 bases, with 13 bases left between them. CDR1 and CDR2 from the germline V gene are MNHNS and SASEGT. This CDR3 comprises 15 residues. Written as DNA, the CDR3 is TGTGCCAGCAGTGAAGTAGCAGGGCAGGGTGAAAAACTGTTTTTT. This encodes CASSEVAGQGEKLFF.

The rearrangement uses TRBV21-1 and TRBJ1-5; the table's D call, TRBD1, has no DNA check behind it. TRBV21-1 is an annotated pseudogene. The CDR3 covers 15 residues. The CDR3 nucleotides are TGTGCCAGCAGCAAAGACGACAGTAGCAATCAGCCCCAGCATTTT. It translates to CASSKDDSSNQPQHF.

The chain has TRBV5-1 and TRBJ2-2; D is uncertain. V lost 0 bases to trimming and J lost 2 bases, with 8 bases between them. Germline assignment: CDR1 SGHRS and CDR2 YFSETQ. The CDR3 is 15 amino acids. The CDR3 nucleotides read TGCGCCAGCAGCTTGGGTCTACAAAACACCGGGGAGCTGTTTTTT. Protein: CASSLGLQNTGELFF.

The V call is TRBV5-6, the J call TRBJ2-7; D unclear. This CDR3 has 12 residues. Germline V lookup: CDR1 SGHDT, CDR2 YYEEEE. The CDR3 nucleotides read TGTGTCCAAGGATACCCCTCGAGGGAGCAGTACTTC. This codes for CVQGYPSREQYF. The variable domain in full, with the rest retrieved from reference TRBV5-6 and TRBJ2-7, is DAGVTQSPTHLIKTRGQQVTLRCSPKSGHDTVSWYQQALGQGPQFIFQYYEEEERQRGNFPDRFSGHQFPNYSSELNVNALLLGDSALYLCVQGYPSREQYFGPGTRLTVT.

The rearrangement links TRBV19 to TRBJ1-1, with D possibly TRBD1 on 5 matching bases. The CDR3 totals 14 residues. V was pared by 7 bases and J by 3 bases, with 15 bases between. CDR1 and CDR2 from the germline V gene are LNHDA and SQIVND (reference sequence). The CDR3 is CASNYQGGDTEAFF. The CDR3 DNA follows: TGTGCCAGTAACTATCAGGGAGGTGACACTGAAGCTTTCTTT. Complete variable domain (other parts from reference TRBV19 and TRBJ1-1): DGGITQSPKYLFRKEGQNVTLSCEQNLNHDAMYWYRQDPGQGLRLIYYSQIVNDFQKGDIAEGYSVSREKKESFPLTVTSAQKNPTAFYLCASNYQGGDTEAFFGQGTRLTVV.

The chain carries TRBV5-1 and TRBJ1-3; D gene uncertain. Germline CDR1 is SGHRS and CDR2 is YFSETQ. Trimming stripped 1 base from V and 0 bases from J, with 11 bases between. This CDR3 spans 16 amino acids. CDR3 sequence: CASSLWEGPSGNTIYF. The DNA for the CDR3 is TGCGCCAGCAGCTTGTGGGAAGGCCCCTCTGGAAACACCATATATTTT.

The V call is TRBV4-3, the J call TRBJ1-4; a possible D gene is TRBD1 (6 bases). The CDR3 contains 15 residues. V lost 1 base and J 8 bases, leaving 14 bases between the germline ends. The V gene's germline CDR1 is LGHNA and CDR2 YSLEER. CDR3 nucleotides: TGCGCCAGCAGCCAAGTGGAACAGGGTGGGGAAAAACTGTTTTTT. Translated: CASSQVEQGGEKLFF.

The chain is built from TRBV5-8 and TRBJ1-1; 7 bases are shared with TRBD1. Per the germline V gene, CDR1 is SGHTS and CDR2 is YDEGEE. V gave up 4 bases and J gave up 4 bases; unmatched junction bases: 10. The CDR3 is 15 residues long. The CDR3 loop is CASSEDRVARTEAFF. CDR3 bases: TGTGCCAGCAGCGAAGACAGGGTGGCTCGCACTGAAGCTTTCTTT.

The chain is built from TRBV2 and TRBJ2-3; TRBD2 agrees at 7 bases. Germline lookup yields CDR1 SNHLY and CDR2 FYNNEI. The trim removed 0 bases at V and 6 bases at J, leaving 9 bases unmatched. The CDR3 is 16 amino acids. The CDR3 bases are TGTGCCAGCAGTGAAGCTGGGTTGGGTAGCGGGGATACGCAGTATTTT. Amino acids: CASSEAGLGSGDTQYF.

The V call is TRBV19, the J call TRBJ1-5; the D is unclear. Germline-derived CDR1 and CDR2 are LNHDA and SQIVND (reference sequence). Trimming pared 9 bases from V and 4 bases from J, leaving 10 bases between. The CDR3 is 12 amino acids. CDR3: CASGSGNQPQHF. The CDR3 DNA sequence: TGTGCCAGCGGCAGTGGAAATCAGCCCCAGCATTTT.

CDR3 DNA sequence: TGTGCCAGCAGCTTAGCTGGGTTGGGTGGCTACACCTTC. Translating gives CASSLAGLGGYTF. The chain has TRBV7-3 and TRBJ1-2; D gene ambiguous. The CDR3 totals 13 residues. V lost 2 bases and J lost 7, with 11 bases in between. CDR1 SGHTA and CDR2 FQGTGA come from the germline V gene.